This record covers a single TCR beta chain. Original data processing: For nucleated cells, counts were estimated from reference gene primer amplification. Sequencing was performed with immunoSEQ multiplex PCR; in TCRdb, only in-frame clones are kept and a portion is missing. V and J calls and clone size follow that table, whereas D and trimming were derived from the DNA. The table shows fewer than 45,000 clones, with roughly nine tenths occurring only once. The sample originates from a study of blood T cell repertoires in COVID-19. The sequenced material came from peripheral blood. This TCR was sampled from a man in his sixties with active or convalescent COVID-19.

The CDR3 nucleotides are TGTGCCAGCAGGAACCCAGCCTACGAGCAGTACTTC. Amino acid sequence: CASRNPAYEQYF. The chain recombines TRBV6-6 with TRBJ2-7; the D is unclear. The CDR3 runs to 12 residues. Trimming pared 6 bases from V and 2 bases from J, leaving 8 bases between. Germline CDR1 MNHNY, CDR2 SVGAGI (reference sequence).